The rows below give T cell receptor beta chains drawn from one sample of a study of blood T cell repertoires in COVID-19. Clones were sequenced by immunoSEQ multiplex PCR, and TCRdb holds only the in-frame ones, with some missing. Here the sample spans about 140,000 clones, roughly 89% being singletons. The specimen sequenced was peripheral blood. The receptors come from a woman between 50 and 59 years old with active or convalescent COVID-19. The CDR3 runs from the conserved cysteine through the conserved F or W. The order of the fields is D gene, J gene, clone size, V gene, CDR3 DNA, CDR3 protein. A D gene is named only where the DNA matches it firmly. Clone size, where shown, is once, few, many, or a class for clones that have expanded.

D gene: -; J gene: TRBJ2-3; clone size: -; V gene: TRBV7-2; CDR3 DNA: TGTGCCAGCAGCCCCCGGCTAGCTGGAACAGATACGCAGTATTTT; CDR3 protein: CASSPRLAGTDTQYF
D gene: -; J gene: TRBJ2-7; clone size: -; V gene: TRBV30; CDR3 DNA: TGTGCCTGGAGTTTGAGCACAGGGTGGTACGAGCAGTACTTC; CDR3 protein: CAWSLSTGWYEQYF
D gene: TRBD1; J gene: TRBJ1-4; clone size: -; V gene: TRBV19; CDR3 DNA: TGTGCCAGTAGTGTGACAGGGCCGAGGGGCGAAAAACTGTTTTTT; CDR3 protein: CASSVTGPRGEKLFF
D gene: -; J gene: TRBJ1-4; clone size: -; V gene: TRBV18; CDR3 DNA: TGTGCCAGCTCACGGAACCGCCCACAGGGCGATAATGAAAAACTGTTTTTT; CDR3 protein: CASSRNRPQGDNEKLFF
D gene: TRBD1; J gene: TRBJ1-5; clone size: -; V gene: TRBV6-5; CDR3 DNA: TGTGCCAGCAGCCGACAGGGGTCGGGGAATCAGCCCCAGCATTTT; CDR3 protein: CASSRQGSGNQPQHF
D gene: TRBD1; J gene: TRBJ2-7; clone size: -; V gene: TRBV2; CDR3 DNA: TGTGCCAGCGAACGGACAGGAGTCTCCTACGAGCAGTACTTC; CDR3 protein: CASERTGVSYEQYF
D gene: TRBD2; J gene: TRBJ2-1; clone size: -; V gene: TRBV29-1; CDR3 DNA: TGCAGCGCCGTAGCGGGAGGGACGGGCAATGAGCAGTTCTTC; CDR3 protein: CSAVAGGTGNEQFF
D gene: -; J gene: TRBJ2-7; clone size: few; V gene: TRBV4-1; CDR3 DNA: TGCGCCAGCAGCCAAGAGCCGGGGAGCTCCTACGAGCAGTACTTC; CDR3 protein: CASSQEPGSSYEQYF
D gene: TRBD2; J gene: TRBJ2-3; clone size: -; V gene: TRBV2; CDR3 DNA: TGTGCCAGCAGAGCAGGGACTAGTACAGATACGCAGTATTTT; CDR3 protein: CASRAGTSTDTQYF
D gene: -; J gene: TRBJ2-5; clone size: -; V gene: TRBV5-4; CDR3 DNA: TGTGCCAGCAGACCCCAGCGACCGGGGCAAGAGACCCAGTACTTC; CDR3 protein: CASRPQRPGQETQYF